This T cell receptor (beta chain) comes out of a study of cytomegalovirus exposure and HLA in healthy donors. Details on this clone: The antigen is unknown. The junction differs from germline at one of its ends, possibly a read error.

PCR amplification relied on 60 Vbeta primers (plus 13 Jbeta primers). This table comes from immunoSEQ multiplex PCR, and its TCRdb copy is limited to in-frame clones, with some not included. The data hold around 190,000 clones, with about 79% observed a single time. Study-wide results and caveats: Later analysis identified several of the most significant clusters that appeared linked to common viral pathogens. Trimming of TCR beta V- and J-genes showed a link, identified in a later analysis, to a missense DCLRE1C variant.

This receptor was identified in a girl aged 2 to 9 in good health and CMV-seropositive. The sample comprised PBMCs.

The CDR3 nucleotides are TGTGCCAGCAGTGAATCAGCGAACTATAGCTACACCTTC. Translation gives CASSESANYSYTF. The chain combines TRBV6-1 with TRBJ1-2; D gene unclear. The germline V gene has CDR1 MNHNS and CDR2 SASEGT. The CDR3 length is 13 residues.